A selection of T cell receptor beta chains follows, all from one sample in a study of blood T cells in healthy people across ages. TCRdb reprocessed the 5' RACE reads via MiXCR and lists one record per CDR3 protein. The sample includes 600,000 or so distinct CDR3 sequences, approximately 30% of them seen just once. The sequenced sample consisted of blood. The receptor source for this set is an elderly woman in good health. CDR3s include the opening cysteine and the closing phenylalanine or tryptophan. Each record gives: clone size, D gene, J gene, V gene, CDR3 protein, CDR3 DNA. A D gene is named only where the DNA matches it firmly. Expanded clones are given a class, and other clones once, few, many or no size at all.

abundance: many; d_gene: .; j_gene: TRBJ2-3; v_gene: TRBV20-1; CDR3aa: CSALEGLISVTDTQYF; CDR3nt: TGCAGTGCCCTAGAGGGACTCATCTCCGTTACAGATACGCAGTATTTT
abundance: few; d_gene: .; j_gene: TRBJ1-6; v_gene: TRBV30; CDR3aa: CAWSVSQGRDSPLHF; CDR3nt: TGTGCCTGGAGTGTATCCCAGGGTCGGGATTCACCCCTCCACTTT
abundance: .; d_gene: .; j_gene: TRBJ1-1; v_gene: TRBV30; CDR3aa: CAWGTANTEAFF; CDR3nt: TGTGCCTGGGGTACTGCTAACACTGAAGCTTTCTTT
abundance: many; d_gene: .; j_gene: TRBJ2-7; v_gene: TRBV20-1; CDR3aa: CSVRSDGYEQYF; CDR3nt: TGCAGCGTCCGGTCCGACGGGTACGAGCAGTACTTC
abundance: few; d_gene: .; j_gene: TRBJ1-3; v_gene: TRBV2; CDR3aa: CASTWLGVGNTIYF; CDR3nt: TGTGCCAGCACCTGGCTAGGGGTCGGAAACACCATATATTTT
abundance: .; d_gene: .; j_gene: TRBJ1-1; v_gene: TRBV7-2; CDR3aa: CASSLARGATEAFF; CDR3nt: TGTGCCAGCAGCTTAGCGAGGGGGGCAACCGAAGCTTTCTTT
abundance: many; d_gene: .; j_gene: TRBJ1-6; v_gene: TRBV20-1; CDR3aa: CSARGDTTPNSPLHF; CDR3nt: TGCAGTGCTAGAGGAGACACCACACCGAATTCACCCCTCCACTTT
abundance: few; d_gene: .; j_gene: TRBJ2-1; v_gene: TRBV7-6; CDR3aa: CASSLQGLPRGNEQFF; CDR3nt: TGTGCCAGCAGCTTACAGGGTTTACCTAGGGGCAATGAGCAGTTCTTC
abundance: .; d_gene: .; j_gene: TRBJ2-7; v_gene: TRBV29-1; CDR3aa: CSVQPVVGPAYEQYF; CDR3nt: TGCAGCGTTCAGCCTGTAGTGGGGCCAGCCTACGAGCAGTACTTC
abundance: .; d_gene: .; j_gene: TRBJ1-2; v_gene: TRBV30; CDR3aa: CAWSSTGVYGYTF; CDR3nt: TGTGCCTGGAGTTCGACAGGCGTTTATGGCTACACCTTC
abundance: few; d_gene: .; j_gene: TRBJ1-6; v_gene: TRBV18; CDR3aa: CASSQKQVSYNSPLHF; CDR3nt: TGTGCCAGCTCACAGAAACAGGTCTCCTATAATTCACCCCTCCACTTT
abundance: .; d_gene: .; j_gene: TRBJ1-1; v_gene: TRBV4-1; CDR3aa: CASSPYVGSPSEGAFF; CDR3nt: TGCGCCAGCAGCCCATACGTCGGGAGCCCCTCGGAAGGAGCTTTCTTT
abundance: .; d_gene: .; j_gene: TRBJ2-3; v_gene: TRBV11-2; CDR3aa: CASSLEFGRMASTDTQYF; CDR3nt: TGTGCCAGCAGCTTAGAATTCGGACGTATGGCTAGCACAGATACGCAGTATTTT
abundance: many; d_gene: .; j_gene: TRBJ2-3; v_gene: TRBV28; CDR3aa: CASTPGGAGTDTQYF; CDR3nt: TGTGCCAGCACCCCTGGAGGGGCTGGCACAGATACGCAGTATTTT
abundance: once; d_gene: TRBD1; j_gene: TRBJ1-1; v_gene: TRBV20-1; CDR3aa: CSARLRDREGTEAFF; CDR3nt: TGCAGTGCTAGATTGAGGGACAGGGAGGGCACTGAAGCTTTCTTT
abundance: many; d_gene: .; j_gene: TRBJ2-1; v_gene: TRBV9; CDR3aa: CASSVGLGEGGNEQFF; CDR3nt: TGTGCCAGCAGCGTAGGTTTGGGGGAGGGGGGAAATGAGCAGTTCTTC
abundance: many; d_gene: .; j_gene: TRBJ2-3; v_gene: TRBV7-8; CDR3aa: CASSLWASGTDTQYF; CDR3nt: TGTGCCAGCAGTCTGTGGGCCTCAGGGACAGATACGCAGTATTTT